This TCR beta chain was sequenced in a study of T cell repertoires in cytomegalovirus infection. MiXCR, applied by TCRdb to the reads, yields one record per CDR3 protein. The sample holds some 700,000 distinct CDR3 sequences, around 31% seen once. In its sample, this clonotype was seen a few times. Its antigen is currently unknown. The germline V gene has CDR1 SGHTA and CDR2 FQGNSA. This CDR3 has 14 amino acids. The V end lost 1 base, the J end lost 0 bases, and 7 bases lay between the germline ends. Sequenced here: cultured PBMCs, sampled from culture after CMV antigen stimulation. The clonotype originates from a human donor in good health (CMV status not recorded). Some clones in this sample may be carry-over from other donors' samples. The chain recombines TRBV7-2 with TRBJ2-7; D gene ambiguous. The CDR3 reads CASSLDQTSYEQYF. CDR3 DNA: TGTGCCAGCAGCTTAGATCAGACCTCCTACGAGCAGTACTTC.